This is a list of T cell receptor beta chains from one sample in a study of cytomegalovirus exposure and HLA in healthy donors. Profiling relied on immunoSEQ multiplex PCR, and the TCRdb table lists in-frame clones only, not all of them. Of about 140,000 clones listed, less than 80% are singletons. Material: PBMCs. These receptors were collected from a woman between 45 and 60 years old in good health and CMV-seropositive. Each CDR3 is given with its conserved first and last residue. The order of the fields is CDR3 length, V gene, CDR3 protein.

16 TRBV4-1 CASSQGYGTGAIEQYF
18 TRBV19 CASSIPGQFVSGANVLTF
16 TRBV4-2 CASSLDWAQSSYEQYF
16 TRBV4-2 CASSQEMRQGVSPLHF
14 TRBV10-3 CAISEGGTDQPQHF
13 TRBV25-1 CASTQVGGETQYF
14 TRBV7-3 CASSTQGGNSPLHF
14 TRBV6-5 CASRSTRTYNEQFF
13 TRBV5-1 CASSLGGGQPQHF
15 TRBV5-8 CASSPRDKLNTEAFF
11 TRBV20-1 CSALNKETQYF
14 TRBV30 CAWSVLGRNYGYTF
15 TRBV9 CASSSRGQVGQPQHF
15 TRBV27 CASSLDRGGNQPQHF
14 TRBV6-1 CASSAIALNTEAFF
14 TRBV4-2 CASSQDLGFPEAFF
16 TRBV7-9 CASSLVWSGDTDTQYF
16 TRBV5-6 CASSLLEVTDTGELFF
13 TRBV7-8 CASSNQGAKGYTF
12 TRBV7-9 CASSLALYGYTF
18 TRBV5-6 CASSSLNPGQGSGTEAFF
11 TRBV7-9 CASSPGTEAFF
13 TRBV7-2 CASSTQENYGYTF
16 TRBV5-1 CASSLEAGMGTDTQYF
13 TRBV7-2 CASSFGAGEGYTF
13 TRBV19 CASSIVSATEAFF
12 TRBV6-6 CASNEGNTEAFF
14 TRBV7-9 CASSLQTGNTEAFF
15 TRBV6-1 CASSEGARWPETQYF
14 TRBV6-5 CASSYPGKQHEQYF
18 TRBV7-9 CASSLSRDTGLHTGELFF
14 TRBV5-1 CASSLGTGGTEAFF
15 TRBV13 CASSSRDRGRRGYTF
12 TRBV28 CASSKGGVGYTF
13 TRBV6-1 CASSGDRGREQYF